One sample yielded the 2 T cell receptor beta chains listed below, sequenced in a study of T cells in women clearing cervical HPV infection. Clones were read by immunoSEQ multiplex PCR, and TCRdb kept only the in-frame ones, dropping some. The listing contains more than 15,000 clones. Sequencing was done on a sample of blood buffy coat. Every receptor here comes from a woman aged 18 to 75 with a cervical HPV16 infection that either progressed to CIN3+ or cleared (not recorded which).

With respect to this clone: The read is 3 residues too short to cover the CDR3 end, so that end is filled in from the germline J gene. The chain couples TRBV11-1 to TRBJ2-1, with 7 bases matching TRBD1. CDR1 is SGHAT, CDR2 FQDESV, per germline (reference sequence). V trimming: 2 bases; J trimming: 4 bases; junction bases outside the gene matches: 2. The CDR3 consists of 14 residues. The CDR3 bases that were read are TGTGCCAGCAGCTTATCAGGGGGTTACAATGAG. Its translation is CASSLSGGYNE. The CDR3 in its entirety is CASSLSGGYNEQFF.

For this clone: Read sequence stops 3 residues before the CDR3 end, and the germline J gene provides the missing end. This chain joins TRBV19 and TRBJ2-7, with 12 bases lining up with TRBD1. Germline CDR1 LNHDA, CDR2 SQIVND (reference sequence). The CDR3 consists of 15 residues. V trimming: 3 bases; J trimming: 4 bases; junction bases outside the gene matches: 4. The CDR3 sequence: CASSMGQGAGYEQYF. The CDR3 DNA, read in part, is TGTGCCAGTAGTATGGGACAGGGGGCGGGGTACGAG. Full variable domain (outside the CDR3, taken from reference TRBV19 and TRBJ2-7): DGGITQSPKYLFRKEGQNVTLSCEQNLNHDAMYWYRQDPGQGLRLIYYSQIVNDFQKGDIAEGYSVSREKKESFPLTVTSAQKNPTAFYLCASSMGQGAGYEQYFGPGTRLTVT.